The source of this T cell receptor beta chain is a study of T cell changes during pregnancy in multiple sclerosis. The data were produced by immunoSEQ multiplex PCR, yet TCRdb's version contains in-frame clones alone and is incomplete. The sample includes 20,000 to 25,000 clones, about 89% seen only once; the top ten take approximately 13%. Germline V CDR1 and CDR2: SGHTA, FQGNSA. The CDR3 loop spans 15 amino acids. The junction had 4 bases not matched to a gene; V was cut back by 1 base and J by 6 bases. The chain carries TRBV7-2 and TRBJ1-5; 9 bases align to TRBD1. The sample here was CD8+ T cells from peripheral blood mononuclear cells, taken in the first trimester of pregnancy. This TCR was recovered from a female donor in good health, enrolled as a control in a pregnancy study. CDR3 DNA: TGTGCCAGCAGCTTAGGGACAGGGGTAGGTCAGCCCCAGCATTTT. Residues: CASSLGTGVGQPQHF.